This T cell receptor (beta chain) was observed in a study of blood T cell repertoires in COVID-19. Some clones are missing from TCRdb's copy, which holds only in-frame ones; the method was immunoSEQ multiplex PCR. The sample includes about 160,000 clones, around 84% of them seen just once. The CDR3 is made up of 17 amino acids. Trimming stripped 1 base from V and 0 bases from J, with 14 bases between. CDR1 and CDR2 from the germline V gene are SGDLS and YYNGEE. The sequencing sample was made of peripheral blood. The chain combines TRBV9 with TRBJ1-3; unclear D gene. The receptor was derived from a man in his fifties or sixties with COVID-19, enrolled during active disease. This CDR3 reads CASSVLATDLSGNTIYF. Written as DNA, the CDR3 is TGTGCCAGCAGCGTACTAGCGACGGATCTCTCTGGAAACACCATATATTTT.